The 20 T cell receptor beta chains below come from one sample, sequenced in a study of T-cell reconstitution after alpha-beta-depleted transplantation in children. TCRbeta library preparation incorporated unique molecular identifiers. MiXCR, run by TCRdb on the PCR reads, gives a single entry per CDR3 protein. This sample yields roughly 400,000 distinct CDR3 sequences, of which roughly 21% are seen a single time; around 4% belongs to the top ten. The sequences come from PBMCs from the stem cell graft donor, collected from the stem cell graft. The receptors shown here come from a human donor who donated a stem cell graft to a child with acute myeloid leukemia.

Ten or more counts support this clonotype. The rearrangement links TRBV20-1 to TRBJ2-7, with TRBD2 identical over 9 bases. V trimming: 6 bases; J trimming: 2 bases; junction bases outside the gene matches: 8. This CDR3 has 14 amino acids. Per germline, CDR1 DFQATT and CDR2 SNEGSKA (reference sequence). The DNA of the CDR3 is TGCAGTGCAATAGCGGGAGTTTTCCCCTACGAGCAGTACTTC. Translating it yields CSAIAGVFPYEQYF.

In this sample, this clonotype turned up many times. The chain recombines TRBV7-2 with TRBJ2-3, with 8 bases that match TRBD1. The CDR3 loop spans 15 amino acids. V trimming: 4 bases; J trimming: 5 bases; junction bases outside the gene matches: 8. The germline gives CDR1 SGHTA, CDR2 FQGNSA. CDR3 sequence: CASSWAGGIGDTQYF. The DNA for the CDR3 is TGTGCCAGCAGCTGGGCAGGGGGCATTGGAGATACGCAGTATTTT. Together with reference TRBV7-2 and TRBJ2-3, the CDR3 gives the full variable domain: GAGVSQSPSNKVTEKGKDVELRCDPISGHTALYWYRQSLGQGLEFLIYFQGNSAPDKSGLPSDRFSAERTGGSVSTLTIQRTQQEDSAVYLCASSWAGGIGDTQYFGPGTRLTVL.

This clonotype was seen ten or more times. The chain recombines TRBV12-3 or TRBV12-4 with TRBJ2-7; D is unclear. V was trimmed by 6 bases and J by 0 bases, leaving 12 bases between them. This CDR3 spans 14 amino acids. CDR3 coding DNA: TGTGCCAGCAGCCCAGACGGAAACTCCTACGAGCAGTACTTC. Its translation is CASSPDGNSYEQYF.

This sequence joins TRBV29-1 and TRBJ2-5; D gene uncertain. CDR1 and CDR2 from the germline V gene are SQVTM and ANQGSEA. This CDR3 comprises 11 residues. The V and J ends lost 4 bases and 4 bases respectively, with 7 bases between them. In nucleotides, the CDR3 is TGCAGCGTTGTAGTCGGAGAGACCCAGTACTTC. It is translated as CSVVVGETQYF.

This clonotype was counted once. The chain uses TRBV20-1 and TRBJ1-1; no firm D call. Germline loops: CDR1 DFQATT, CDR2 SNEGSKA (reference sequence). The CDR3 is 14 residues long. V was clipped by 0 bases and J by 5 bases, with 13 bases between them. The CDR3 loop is CSARDWVGKTEAFF. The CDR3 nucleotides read TGCAGTGCTAGAGATTGGGTAGGTAAAACTGAAGCTTTCTTT.

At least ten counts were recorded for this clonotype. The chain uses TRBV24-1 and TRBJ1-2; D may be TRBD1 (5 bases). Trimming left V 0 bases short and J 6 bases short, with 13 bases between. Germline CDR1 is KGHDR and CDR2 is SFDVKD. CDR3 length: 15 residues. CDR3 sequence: CATSDLGQGTDGYTF. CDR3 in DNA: TGTGCCACCAGTGATTTGGGGCAGGGAACGGATGGCTACACCTTC.

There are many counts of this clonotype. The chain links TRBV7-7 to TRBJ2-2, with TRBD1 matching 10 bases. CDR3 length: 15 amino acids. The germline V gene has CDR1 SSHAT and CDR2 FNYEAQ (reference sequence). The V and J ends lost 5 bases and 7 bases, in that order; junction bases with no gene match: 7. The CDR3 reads CASSQDRGSIGELFF. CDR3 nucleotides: TGTGCCAGCAGCCAGGACAGGGGGAGTATCGGGGAGCTGTTTTTT.

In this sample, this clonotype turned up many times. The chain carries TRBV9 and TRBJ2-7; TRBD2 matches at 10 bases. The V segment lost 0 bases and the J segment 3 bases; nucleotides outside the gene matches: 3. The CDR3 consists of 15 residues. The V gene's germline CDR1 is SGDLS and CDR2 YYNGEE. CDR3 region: CASSVGASGSYEQYF. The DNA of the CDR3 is TGTGCCAGCAGCGTAGGGGCTAGCGGGAGCTACGAGCAGTACTTC.

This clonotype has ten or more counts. The CDR3 here is CASSLSAGQTYEQYF. The CDR3 nucleotides read TGTGCCAGCAGTTTATCGGCGGGTCAGACCTACGAGCAGTACTTC. The gene calls are TRBV12-3 or TRBV12-4 and TRBJ2-7; tentative D call: TRBD2 (5 bases). The CDR3 loop spans 15 amino acids. The V end was cut by 2 bases, the J end by 2 bases, with 13 bases between.

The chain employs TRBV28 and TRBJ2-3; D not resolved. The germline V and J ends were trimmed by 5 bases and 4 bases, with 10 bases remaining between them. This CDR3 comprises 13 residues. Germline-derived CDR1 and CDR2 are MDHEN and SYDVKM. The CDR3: CASSRTVADTQYF. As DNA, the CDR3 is TGTGCCAGCAGTCGCACAGTAGCAGATACGCAGTATTTT. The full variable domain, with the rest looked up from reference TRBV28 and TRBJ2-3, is DVKVTQSSRYLVKRTGEKVFLECVQDMDHENMFWYRQDPGLGLRLIYFSYDVKMKEKGDIPEGYSVSREKKERFSLILESASTNQTSMYLCASSRTVADTQYFGPGTRLTVL.

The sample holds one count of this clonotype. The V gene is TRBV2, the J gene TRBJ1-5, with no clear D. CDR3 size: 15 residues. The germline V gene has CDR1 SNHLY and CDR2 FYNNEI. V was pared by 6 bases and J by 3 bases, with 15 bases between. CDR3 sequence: CASSSYVESNQPQHF. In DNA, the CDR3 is TGTGCCAGCAGCTCATACGTCGAATCCAATCAGCCCCAGCATTTT.

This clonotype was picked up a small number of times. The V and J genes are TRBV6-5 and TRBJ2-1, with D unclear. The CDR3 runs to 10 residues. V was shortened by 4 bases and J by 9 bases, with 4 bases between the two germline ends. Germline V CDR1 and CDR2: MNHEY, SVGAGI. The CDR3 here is CASSSSEQFF. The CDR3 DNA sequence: TGTGCCAGCAGTTCAAGTGAGCAGTTCTTC.

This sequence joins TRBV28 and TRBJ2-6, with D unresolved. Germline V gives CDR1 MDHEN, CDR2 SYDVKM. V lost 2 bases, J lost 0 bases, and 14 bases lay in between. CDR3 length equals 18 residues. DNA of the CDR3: TGTGCCAGCAGTTTAGGGCCGATGCCCGTCTCTGGGGCCAACGTCCTGACTTTC. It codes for CASSLGPMPVSGANVLTF.

The chain's CDR3 is CASRQIPDTQYF. The CDR3 bases are TGTGCCAGCAGACAGATTCCAGATACGCAGTATTTT. The chain has TRBV2 and TRBJ2-3; D is unresolved. V was cut by 6 bases and J by 4 bases, with 8 bases left in between. The germline V gene has CDR1 SNHLY and CDR2 FYNNEI. CDR3 length equals 12 residues. Full variable domain (missing parts from reference TRBV2 and TRBJ2-3): EPEVTQTPSHQVTQMGQEVILRCVPISNHLYFYWYRQILGQKVEFLVSFYNNEISEKSEIFDDQFSVERPDGSNFTLKIRSTKLEDSAMYFCASRQIPDTQYFGPGTRLTVL.

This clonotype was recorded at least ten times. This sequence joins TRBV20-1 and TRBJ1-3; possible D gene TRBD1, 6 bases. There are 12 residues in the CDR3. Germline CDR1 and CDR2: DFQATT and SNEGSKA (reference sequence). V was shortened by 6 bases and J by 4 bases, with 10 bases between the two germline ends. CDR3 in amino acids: CSARGPGNTIYF. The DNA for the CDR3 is TGCAGTGCCAGGGGACCCGGAAACACCATATATTTT.

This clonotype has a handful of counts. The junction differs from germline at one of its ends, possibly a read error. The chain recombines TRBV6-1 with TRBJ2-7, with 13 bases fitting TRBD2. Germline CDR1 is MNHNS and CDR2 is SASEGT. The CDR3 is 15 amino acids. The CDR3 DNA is TGTGCCAGCACCAGAACCCCGGGACTAGCGGGACTCCCAGTCTTC. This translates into CASTRTPGLAGLPVF.

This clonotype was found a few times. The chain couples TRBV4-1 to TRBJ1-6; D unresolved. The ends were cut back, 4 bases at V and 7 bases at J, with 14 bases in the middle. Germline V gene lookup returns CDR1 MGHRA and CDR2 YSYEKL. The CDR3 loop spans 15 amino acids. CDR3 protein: CASSPKFTENSPLHF. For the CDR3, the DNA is TGCGCCAGCAGCCCCAAGTTCACCGAGAATTCACCCCTCCACTTT.

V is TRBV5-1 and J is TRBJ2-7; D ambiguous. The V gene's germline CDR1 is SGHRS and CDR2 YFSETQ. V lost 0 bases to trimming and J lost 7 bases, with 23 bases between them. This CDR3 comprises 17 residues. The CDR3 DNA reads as TGCGCCAGCAGCTTGGCGGCGGCCGCCCCTCCGAGTGGGGAGCAGTACTTC. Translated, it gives CASSLAAAAPPSGEQYF.

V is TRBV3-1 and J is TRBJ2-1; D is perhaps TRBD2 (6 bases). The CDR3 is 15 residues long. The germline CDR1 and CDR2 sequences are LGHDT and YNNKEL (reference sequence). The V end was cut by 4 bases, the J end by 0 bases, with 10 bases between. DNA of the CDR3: TGTGCCAGCAGCCTGGGACTGGACTCCTACAATGAGCAGTTCTTC. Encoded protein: CASSLGLDSYNEQFF.

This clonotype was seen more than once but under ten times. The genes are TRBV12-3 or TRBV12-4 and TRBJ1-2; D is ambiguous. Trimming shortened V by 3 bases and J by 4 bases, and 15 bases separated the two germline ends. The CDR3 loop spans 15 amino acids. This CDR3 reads CASSLGQDNLYGYTF. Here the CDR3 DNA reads TGTGCCAGCAGTTTGGGCCAAGACAACCTCTATGGCTACACCTTC.